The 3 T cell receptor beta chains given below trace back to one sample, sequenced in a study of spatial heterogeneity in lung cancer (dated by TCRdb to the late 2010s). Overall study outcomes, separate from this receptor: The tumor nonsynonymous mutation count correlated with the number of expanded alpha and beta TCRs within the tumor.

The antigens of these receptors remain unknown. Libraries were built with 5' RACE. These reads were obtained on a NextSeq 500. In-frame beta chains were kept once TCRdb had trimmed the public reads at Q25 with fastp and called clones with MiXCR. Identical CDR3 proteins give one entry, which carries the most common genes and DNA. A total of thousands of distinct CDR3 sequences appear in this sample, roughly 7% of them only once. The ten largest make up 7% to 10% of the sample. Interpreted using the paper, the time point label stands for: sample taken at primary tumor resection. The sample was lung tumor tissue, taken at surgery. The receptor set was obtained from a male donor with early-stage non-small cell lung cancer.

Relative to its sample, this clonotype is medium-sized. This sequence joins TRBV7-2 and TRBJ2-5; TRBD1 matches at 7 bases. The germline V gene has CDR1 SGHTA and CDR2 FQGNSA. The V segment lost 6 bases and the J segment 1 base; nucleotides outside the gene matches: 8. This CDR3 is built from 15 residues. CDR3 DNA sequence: TGTGCCAGCAGTTCAATGGGACAGCCCCAAGAGACCCAGTACTTC. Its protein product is CASSSMGQPQETQYF.

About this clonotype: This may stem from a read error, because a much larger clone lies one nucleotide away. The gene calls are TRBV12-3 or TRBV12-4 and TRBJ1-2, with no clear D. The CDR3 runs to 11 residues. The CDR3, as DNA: TGTGCCAGCAGTATAGCCGGGGGCTACACCTTC. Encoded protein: CASSIAGGYTF.

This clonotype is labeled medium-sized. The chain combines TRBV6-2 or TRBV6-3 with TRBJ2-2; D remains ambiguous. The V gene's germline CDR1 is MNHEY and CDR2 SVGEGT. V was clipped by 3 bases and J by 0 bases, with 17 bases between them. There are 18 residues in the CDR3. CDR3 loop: CASSYVAGPFANTGELFF. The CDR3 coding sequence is TGTGCCAGCAGTTATGTGGCAGGCCCCTTCGCGAACACCGGGGAGCTGTTTTTT.